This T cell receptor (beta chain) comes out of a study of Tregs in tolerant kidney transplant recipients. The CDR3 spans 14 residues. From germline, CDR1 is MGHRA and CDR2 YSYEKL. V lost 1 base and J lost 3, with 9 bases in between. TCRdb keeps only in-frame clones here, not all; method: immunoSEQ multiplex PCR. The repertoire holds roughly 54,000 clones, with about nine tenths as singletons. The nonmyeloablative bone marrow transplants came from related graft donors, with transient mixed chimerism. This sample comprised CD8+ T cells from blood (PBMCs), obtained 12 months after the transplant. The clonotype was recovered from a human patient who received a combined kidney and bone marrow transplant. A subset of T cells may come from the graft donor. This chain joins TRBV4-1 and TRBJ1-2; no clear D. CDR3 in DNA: TGCGCCAGCAGCCAAGCCCGGGGAGACTATGGCTACACCTTC. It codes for CASSQARGDYGYTF.